The present T cell receptor (beta chain) was sequenced within a study of blood T cell repertoires in COVID-19. At the level of the study: Italy, Spain and the United States were the sources of the convalescent and acute COVID-19 samples. Nucleic acid was either cDNA or gDNA, and it came from T cells, B-cell-depleted T cells, or PBMCs.

In the original analysis: It was from reference gene primer amplification that nucleated cell counts were estimated. Data came from immunoSEQ multiplex PCR; TCRdb stores just in-frame clones and leaves some out. V, J and clone size are those of that table, while D and trimming were read from the DNA. The table shows roughly 390,000 clones, with 85% occurring only once. The CDR3 spans 18 residues. Germline loops: CDR1 SGHRS, CDR2 YFSETQ. V gave up 4 bases and J gave up 3 bases; unmatched junction bases: 13. This receptor was identified in a woman between 18 and 29 years old with acute or convalescent COVID-19. The chain carries TRBV5-1 and TRBJ1-1; 12 bases line up with TRBD1. Material for sequencing was peripheral blood. The CDR3 is CASSPGQGAAIADTEAFF. The CDR3 bases are TGCGCCAGCAGCCCGGGACAGGGGGCGGCGATAGCTGACACTGAAGCTTTCTTT.